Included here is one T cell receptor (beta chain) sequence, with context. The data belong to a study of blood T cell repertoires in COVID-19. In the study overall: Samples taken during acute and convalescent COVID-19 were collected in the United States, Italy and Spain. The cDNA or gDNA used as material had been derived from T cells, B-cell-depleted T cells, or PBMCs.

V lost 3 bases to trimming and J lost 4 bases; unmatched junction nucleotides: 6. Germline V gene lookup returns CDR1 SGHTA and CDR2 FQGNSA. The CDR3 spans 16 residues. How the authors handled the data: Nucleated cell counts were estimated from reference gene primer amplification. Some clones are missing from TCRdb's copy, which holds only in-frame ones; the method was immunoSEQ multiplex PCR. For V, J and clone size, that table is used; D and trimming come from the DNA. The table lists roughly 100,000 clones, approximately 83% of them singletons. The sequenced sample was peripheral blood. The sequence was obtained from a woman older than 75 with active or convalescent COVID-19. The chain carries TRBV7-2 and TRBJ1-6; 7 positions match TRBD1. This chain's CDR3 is CASSLGQRIYNSPLHF. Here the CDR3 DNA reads TGTGCCAGCAGCTTGGGACAGCGGATATATAATTCACCCCTCCACTTT. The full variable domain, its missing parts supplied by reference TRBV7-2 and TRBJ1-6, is GAGVSQSPSNKVTEKGKDVELRCDPISGHTALYWYRQSLGQGLEFLIYFQGNSAPDKSGLPSDRFSAERTGGSVSTLTIQRTQQEDSAVYLCASSLGQRIYNSPLHFGNGTRLTVT.